This T cell receptor (beta chain) was retrieved from a study of cytomegalovirus exposure and HLA in healthy donors. Study conclusions and caveats: Many donors carried some public TCRs, although rarity characterized most TCR sequences. First-cohort TCR clusters were later found to tend to co-occur in the 120 or so validation repertoires. Among the CMV-associated chains, three were confirmed in vitro as specific for CMV antigens.

On this clone: Its antigen is currently unknown.

Method: immunoSEQ multiplex PCR; TCRdb's copy keeps in-frame clones and lacks some. The sample lists about 220,000 clones; approximately 88% were seen once. The validation cohort, a group of roughly 120 subjects, included the donors and was separate from the roughly 620-subject first cohort. J was trimmed by 4 bases and V by 3 bases; bases with no gene match: 3. The CDR3 has 14 residues. CDR1 is LGHNA, CDR2 YSLEER, per germline. The sample was PBMCs. The source is a woman in her 30s in good health and CMV-seropositive. The rearrangement joins TRBV4-3 to TRBJ1-5; TRBD1 matches 7 bases. CDR3 loop: CASSHDRANQPQHF. The CDR3 DNA reads TGCGCCAGCAGCCACGACAGGGCAAATCAGCCCCAGCATTTT.